One sample yielded the 28 T cell receptor beta chains listed below, sequenced in a study of T cells in Graves' hyperthyroidism and ophthalmopathy (dated by TCRdb to about 2019). Library preparation used multiplex PCR. Sequencing relied on an Illumina HiSeq 2000. TCR beta CDR3 regions were amplified from RNA transcripts. For the first round of RT-PCR on the TCR CDR3, the HTBI primer set was used together with the Qiagen OneStep RT-PCR kit. TCRdb cleaned the public reads at Q25 with fastp, built clones with MiXCR and kept in-frame beta chains. Here each entry gathers all rows of one CDR3 protein and keeps the most common genes and DNA. The sample table holds hundreds of thousands of distinct CDR3 sequences, of which roughly 25% were seen once. In total, the top ten clones hold 10% to 12% of the sample. Material for sequencing was blood. The receptors here all came from a woman aged 30 to 39 with Graves' ophthalmopathy.

In its sample, this clonotype was seen a few times. The chain joins TRBV19 to TRBJ1-2; D is possibly TRBD1 (5 bases). V lost 4 bases and J 8 bases, leaving 20 bases between the germline ends. The length of the CDR3 is 15 residues. Germline values: CDR1 LNHDA, CDR2 SQIVND (reference sequence). In DNA form, the CDR3 reads TGTGCCAGTAGTACCACAGGTATAACTTCCTACGGCTACACCTTC. It translates to CASSTTGITSYGYTF.

This clonotype showed up many times. The V gene is TRBV5-1, the J gene TRBJ1-1, with D tentatively TRBD1 (5 bases). Germline V gives CDR1 SGHRS, CDR2 YFSETQ. The V and J ends lost 4 bases and 4 bases respectively, with 14 bases between them. The CDR3 is 14 amino acids. The CDR3 protein is CASSHYMRGTEAFF. The CDR3, as DNA: TGCGCCAGCAGCCATTACATGAGGGGCACTGAAGCTTTCTTT.

A note on this clonotype: This sequence may be a read error, since a much larger clone differs from it by one base. The rearrangement uses TRBV9 and TRBJ2-2; D unclear. Germline-derived CDR1 and CDR2 are SGDLS and YYNGEE. The CDR3 runs 15 residues. The CDR3 here is CVSSVGQARTGELFF. CDR3 coding DNA: TGTGTCAGCAGCGTAGGTCAGGCACGGACCGGGGAGCTGTTTTTT.

This clonotype was detected ten times or more. V gene TRBV28 combines with J gene TRBJ1-2, with D unresolved. Trimming removed 1 base from V and 5 bases from J, with 14 bases in between. The CDR3 is 15 amino acids. Germline assignment: CDR1 MDHEN and CDR2 SYDVKM. CDR3 nucleotides: TGTGCCAGCAGTTTATTATTCGGCAAAACGTATGGCTACACCTTC. Translation gives CASSLLFGKTYGYTF.

This clonotype was seen many times. The chain joins TRBV6-5 to TRBJ1-1, with D tentatively TRBD1 (5 bases). The CDR3 spans 16 residues. The germline gives CDR1 MNHEY, CDR2 SVGAGI. V was trimmed by 0 bases and J by 0 bases, leaving 11 bases between them. Written as DNA, the CDR3 is TGTGCCAGCAGTTACTCAACCGGGACGGTGAACACTGAAGCTTTCTTT. Residues: CASSYSTGTVNTEAFF.

In its sample, this clonotype was seen once. V and J are TRBV19 and TRBJ2-2, with D hard to call. The CDR3 is made up of 12 amino acids. From germline, CDR1 is LNHDA and CDR2 SQIVND (reference sequence). V lost 10 bases and J lost 1, with 7 bases in between. CDR3 in DNA: TGTGCCACCTCCAGGAACACCGGGGAGCTGTTTTTT. Translated: CATSRNTGELFF.

This clonotype has ten or more counts. This chain uses TRBV28 with TRBJ2-7; D might be TRBD1 (6 bases). V was clipped by 3 bases and J by 5 bases, with 11 bases between them. CDR3 length equals 13 residues. CDR1 MDHEN and CDR2 SYDVKM come from the germline V gene. CDR3 residues: CASSFGGSDEQYF. The CDR3 DNA reads TGTGCCAGCAGTTTTGGGGGCTCTGACGAGCAGTACTTC.

With respect to this clonotype: Possible read error: a much larger clone is one base away. The chain employs TRBV11-1 and TRBJ2-5, with D perhaps TRBD1 or TRBD2 (5 bases each). This CDR3 has 15 amino acids. The germline V gene has CDR1 SGHAT and CDR2 FQDESV (reference sequence). The CDR3 is CASSFYRDGKETRYF. As DNA, the CDR3 is TGTGCCAGCAGCTTCTACCGGGACGGTAAAGAGACCCGGTACTTC.

In this sample, this clonotype turned up a few times. V and J are TRBV3-1 and TRBJ1-2, with unresolved D. V was trimmed by 1 base and J by 0 bases, leaving 6 bases between them. The CDR3 length is 14 residues. The germline V gene has CDR1 LGHDT and CDR2 YNNKEL (reference sequence). CDR3 sequence: CASSQGFSNYGYTF. The CDR3 nucleotides read TGTGCCAGCAGCCAAGGTTTCTCTAACTATGGCTACACCTTC.

This clonotype came up a few times. The J gene is TRBJ1-6, the V gene TRBV20-1, with D tentatively TRBD1 (5 bases). The CDR3 is made up of 15 amino acids. Germline loops: CDR1 DFQATT, CDR2 SNEGSKA (reference sequence). Deletions cut 0 bases from V and 7 bases from J, with 13 bases between. CDR3 amino acids: CSAREQTGGNSPLHF. CDR3 in DNA: TGCAGTGCTAGAGAGCAAACAGGCGGGAATTCACCCCTCCACTTT.

This CDR3 reads CASSQGQGITEAFF. The CDR3 coding sequence is TGTGCCAGCAGCCAGGGACAGGGGATCACTGAAGCTTTCTTT. The rearrangement links TRBV6-1 to TRBJ1-1; 10 bases are a match to TRBD1. Germline CDR1 is MNHNS and CDR2 is SASEGT. There are 14 residues in the CDR3. J was trimmed by 4 bases and V by 6 bases; bases with no gene match: 5.

This clonotype has a count of ten or more. This rearrangement joins TRBV3-1 to TRBJ2-5; 11 positions match TRBD2. The germline V gene has CDR1 LGHDT and CDR2 YNNKEL (reference sequence). Losses at the gene ends were 4 bases for V and 0 bases for J; bases not matched to a gene: 1. The CDR3 is 15 residues long. The CDR3 coding sequence is TGTGCCAGCAGCCGACTAGCGGGGTACCAAGAGACCCAGTACTTC. Its translation: CASSRLAGYQETQYF.

This clonotype was detected only a few times. This chain joins TRBV29-1 and TRBJ2-5, with 7 bases aligning to TRBD1. This CDR3 has 14 amino acids. V shed 3 bases and J 5 bases; nucleotides not matched to a gene: 9. In germline, CDR1 is SQVTM, CDR2 ANQGSEA. CDR3 region: CSVDKTGFEETQYF. CDR3 sequence (DNA): TGCAGCGTTGACAAGACAGGGTTTGAGGAGACCCAGTACTTC.

In this sample, this clonotype turned up a few times. This chain connects TRBV6-1 to TRBJ2-7; unclear D gene. Trimming left V 0 bases short and J 3 bases short, with 15 bases between. CDR1 and CDR2 from the germline V gene are MNHNS and SASEGT. The CDR3 contains 16 residues. CDR3 DNA sequence: TGTGCCAGCAGTGAAGCCATAGCAGGAAGTTACTACGAGCAGTACTTC. Amino acid sequence: CASSEAIAGSYYEQYF.

This clonotype occurred a few times. The chain combines TRBV29-1 with TRBJ1-2; TRBD1 agrees at 11 bases. V was pared by 6 bases and J by 8 bases, with 5 bases of the junction left unmatched. There are 12 residues in the CDR3. From germline, CDR1 is SQVTM and CDR2 ANQGSEA. The CDR3: CSVGTGGYGYTF. For the CDR3, the DNA is TGCAGCGTCGGGACAGGGGGTTACGGCTACACCTTC. The variable domain in full, with the rest retrieved from reference TRBV29-1 and TRBJ1-2, is SAVISQKPSRDICQRGTSLTIQCQVDSQVTMMFWYRQQPGQSLTLIATANQGSEATYESGFVIDKFPISRPNLTFSTLTVSNMSPEDSSIYLCSVGTGGYGYTFGSGTRLTVV.

This clonotype was detected only a few times. The chain combines TRBV11-2 with TRBJ1-2, with TRBD1 matching 8 bases. Germline V CDR1 and CDR2: SGHAT, FQNNGV. The trim removed 5 bases at V and 3 bases at J, leaving 11 bases unmatched. The CDR3 runs 16 residues. CDR3 nucleotide sequence: TGTGCCAGCAGCGCGCCACAGGGGGTATTGGACTATGGCTACACCTTC. Protein sequence: CASSAPQGVLDYGYTF.

This clonotype came up many times. V usage is TRBV12-3 or TRBV12-4 and J usage is TRBJ2-5; no clear D. V lost 6 bases to trimming and J lost 5 bases, with 13 bases between them. This CDR3 has 13 residues. The DNA of the CDR3 is TGTGCCAGCAGACCCGACCCTTCGGAGACCCAGTACTTC. Translated: CASRPDPSETQYF.

This clonotype was counted at least ten times. The chain is built from TRBV4-1 and TRBJ2-5; weak D call: TRBD2 (5 bases). The CDR3 runs to 15 residues. V gave up 0 bases and J gave up 1 base, with 9 bases separating them. CDR1 and CDR2 from the germline V gene are MGHRA and YSYEKL. The CDR3 DNA reads as TGCGCCAGCAGCCAAGATCTTAGCGTCCAAGAGACCCAGTACTTC. This translates into CASSQDLSVQETQYF.

The V gene is TRBV6-5, the J gene TRBJ1-5; D is unclear. Germline CDR1 MNHEY, CDR2 SVGAGI. This CDR3 has 14 residues. The V and J ends lost 6 bases and 2 bases respectively, with 11 bases between them. CDR3 residues: CASSYAAGNQPQHF. The CDR3 nucleotides are TGTGCCAGCAGCTATGCGGCTGGCAATCAGCCCCAGCATTTT.

The V gene is TRBV12-3 or TRBV12-4, the J gene TRBJ1-5, with TRBD1 as a possible D gene (6 bases). The CDR3 extends over 14 amino acids. Trimming took off 7 bases at V and 5 bases at J, with 15 bases between the two ends. CDR3 sequence reads: CASTPDRKDQPQHF. Here the CDR3 DNA reads TGTGCCAGCACCCCAGACAGGAAGGATCAGCCCCAGCATTTT.

This clonotype has at least ten counts. This chain joins TRBV6-1 and TRBJ1-1, with D tentatively TRBD1 (5 bases). The CDR3 spans 9 residues. Germline-derived CDR1 and CDR2 are MNHNS and SASEGT. Between the trimmed V and J ends, which lost 11 bases and 8 bases, there was a span of 9 bases. The CDR3, as DNA: TGTGCCCAAGGGGAGGAAGCTTTCTTT. Its protein is CAQGEEAFF.

This clonotype was found many times. This chain joins TRBV4-3 and TRBJ2-2, with no clear D. V was clipped by 5 bases and J by 4 bases, with 11 bases between them. CDR1 and CDR2 from the germline V gene are LGHNA and YSLEER. The CDR3 totals 14 residues. The CDR3 here is CASSVRLLTGELFF. The CDR3 nucleotides are TGCGCCAGCAGCGTTCGACTCCTCACCGGGGAGCTGTTTTTT.

This clonotype has only a few counts. The V and J genes are TRBV6-1 and TRBJ2-7; TRBD2 aligns across 14 bases. V lost 8 bases and J lost 2; bases outside the gene matches: 5. CDR1 is MNHNS and CDR2 is SASEGT in the germline V gene. The CDR3 extends over 15 amino acids. The CDR3 spells CASGRLAGGTYEQYF. The CDR3 bases are TGTGCCAGCGGACGACTAGCGGGGGGGACCTACGAGCAGTACTTC.

This clonotype was seen ten or more times. This chain joins TRBV6-4 and TRBJ2-6; D might be TRBD1 (5 bases). CDR1 and CDR2 (germline): MRHNA, SNTAGT. The CDR3 spans 15 residues. The V end was cut by 6 bases, the J end by 0 bases, with 9 bases between. This CDR3 reads CASRDTSSGANVLTF. The DNA of the CDR3 is TGTGCCAGCAGGGACACCTCCTCTGGGGCCAACGTCCTGACTTTC.

This clonotype has a handful of counts. The chain employs TRBV19 and TRBJ2-5; the D call may be TRBD1 or TRBD2 (6 bases each). This CDR3 has 17 residues. From germline, CDR1 is LNHDA and CDR2 SQIVND (reference sequence). The V end lost 4 bases, the J end lost 7 bases, and 25 bases lay between the germline ends. CDR3 loop: CASSTRPLQGLGGTQYF. CDR3 bases: TGTGCCAGTAGTACGCGCCCCCTCCAGGGGCTGGGGGGGACCCAGTACTTC.

At least ten counts were recorded for this clonotype. V is TRBV20-1 and J is TRBJ1-5, with D unclear. CDR3 length equals 16 residues. Per the germline V gene, CDR1 is DFQATT and CDR2 is SNEGSKA (reference sequence). Trimming pared 3 bases from V and 3 bases from J, leaving 18 bases between. CDR3 in amino acids: CSASRTAPYYNQPQHF. DNA of the CDR3: TGCAGTGCTAGTAGGACGGCCCCATACTACAATCAGCCCCAGCATTTT.

This clonotype was recorded many times. The rearrangement joins TRBV3-1 to TRBJ1-5, with a tentative D call TRBD1 (5 bases). CDR3 length equals 15 residues. V lost 1 base and J lost 4, with 11 bases in between. The germline V gene encodes CDR1 LGHDT and CDR2 YNNKEL (reference sequence). CDR3 loop: CASSQGGRENQPQHF. CDR3 nucleotide sequence: TGTGCCAGCAGCCAAGGGGGCAGGGAAAATCAGCCCCAGCATTTT.

This chain's CDR3 is CSVEDLLTGGGGYTF. DNA of the CDR3: TGCAGCGTTGAAGATCTACTCACAGGGGGCGGAGGCTACACCTTC. The J gene is TRBJ1-2, the V gene TRBV29-1; TRBD1 aligns across 9 bases. CDR3 length: 15 residues. V trimming: 0 bases; J trimming: 8 bases; junction bases outside the gene matches: 10. CDR1 and CDR2 from the germline V gene are SQVTM and ANQGSEA.